This T cell receptor (beta chain) originates from a study of beta chain features in type 1 diabetes. CDR3 length equals 15 residues. CDR1 and CDR2 (germline): SGDLS, YYNGEE. Trimming cost V 4 bases and J 8 bases, with 19 bases left between them. Sequencing targeted expressed TCRB transcripts, as all isolated RNA had been reverse transcribed. Sequencing used immunoSEQ multiplex PCR; TCRdb keeps in-frame clones, though not all of them. The sample shows hundreds of thousands of clones, 13% to 15% of them seen only once. Study-level points and caveats: Shortening of TCRB CDR3s, moderate but significant, appeared in all four CD4+ subsets of Type 1 diabetes patients.

About this clone itself: As yet, its antigen is unknown.

The sample comprised naive CD4+ T cells from blood. The rearrangement links TRBV9 to TRBJ2-1, with a tentative D call TRBD2 (5 bases). This TCR was recovered from a man between 25 and 39 years old with type 1 diabetes. This CDR3 reads CASSPRRTPFHEQFF. CDR3 DNA: TGTGCCAGCAGCCCCCGGAGGACCCCTTTCCATGAGCAGTTCTTC.